This T cell receptor beta chain was found in a study of T cells after posttransplantation cyclophosphamide (dated by TCRdb to between 2015 and 2016). Describing the broader study: T cell repertoire reconstitution was tracked by TRB sequencing after myeloablative bone marrow transplantation in which posttransplantation cyclophosphamide was used as GVHD prophylaxis. Samples from approximately 40 PTCy-treated patients and fewer than 20 related bone marrow donors of those patients were subjected to antigen receptor sequencing. Because TRA and TRB clonality correlated tightly in about ten samples, the subsequent TCR analyses were limited to TRB only. Up to 3 additional blood samples from 2 to 5.2 years after transplant were also TRB-sequenced in 3 patients, as was pretransplant blood from several patients. Public TRB sequences were checked against a database of over 3,500 sequences associated with responses to pathogens, tumor antigens, self-antigens and alloantigens. Blood from all 35 or so PTCy patients who had 1-year posttransplant specimens underwent TRB sequencing.

TRB sequencing used genomic DNA with the immunoSEQ assay at survey resolution or the hsTCRB kit. For the original study's pipeline: The immunoSEQ software was used for initial read processing, and the LymphoSeq R package was used for repertoire analyses. Clonality was computed as 1 minus normalized Shannon entropy, and a Gini coefficient was also calculated for each TRB dataset. Phenotypes of unsorted samples were inferred by mapping TRB sequences from sorted subsets of the recipient or donor onto unsorted samples of the same recipient. This immuneACCESS table, as held by TCRdb, lists in-frame sequences with V and J called but not all clones. Of the missing ones, under half trace to an unresolved V gene in checked studies; the others have no known cause. The DNA was the basis for D and trimming; V, J and clone size are from that table. With around 12,000 clones recorded, this sample contains no clone counted only once. Approximately 26% of the sample is taken by the ten largest.

The germline V gene specifies SGHTA as CDR1 and FQGNSA as CDR2. V lost 3 bases and J lost 11 bases; the stretch between them is 26 bases long. Reading from cysteine to phenylalanine, the CDR3 counts 17 amino acids. The only DNA kept is the CDR3, 51 bases in frame from the first base. This sample's treatment or condition label indicates: high-dose cyclophosphamide on days +3 and +4 as single-agent GVHD prophylaxis. For conditioning, the PTCy patients got busulfan and fludarabine, then a related or unrelated marrow graft, followed by cyclophosphamide on days +3 and +4. The PTCy-treated patients were enrolled in a prospective multi-institutional clinical trial. Peripheral blood and bone marrow mononuclear cells were isolated by Ficoll-Hypaque density centrifugation and were cryopreserved. The paper's findings and limits, for the study overall: Donor-recipient similarity was low at 1-2 months but rose over the first year, and later blood repertoires were often dominated by donor CD8+ memory clones. Across the approximately 46 patients, TRB clonality was highly associated with recipient CMV seropositivity and CMV reactivation, and diversity with PTCy was similar to that in the CNI/methotrexate controls. The TRB repertoires of T cells infiltrating skin or the GI tract showed only limited overlap with the TRB repertoires found in blood.

The table lists this clone with a few counts. There is no known antigen for this receptor. The record has no base qualities; no much larger clone is one base away. Source: PBMCs, taken after allogeneic stem cell transplant with posttransplant cyclophosphamide. This chain joins TRBV7-2 to TRBJ1-5, and TRBD1 may be the D gene, going by 5 matching bases. This sequence was found in a female patient aged 40-50 years who received an allogeneic stem cell transplant from a related donor, was CMV-positive, and had acute GVHD only. Some T cells seen after a transplant may have their origin in the graft donor. The bases read TGTGCCAGCAGCTTGGGGCTACAGGTGGGCGGCAATGTGGCCCAGCATTTT. Its protein is CASSLGLQVGGNVAQHF.